Listed below are T cell receptor beta chains from one sample, sequenced in a study of blood T cell repertoires in COVID-19. Data came from immunoSEQ multiplex PCR; TCRdb stores just in-frame clones and leaves some out. The sample records tens of thousands of clones, 80% to 85% being singletons. Sequenced: peripheral blood. These receptors were collected from a human donor in a cohort sampled during active or convalescent COVID-19. Each CDR3 is given without its conserved first and last residue. Expanded clones are given a class, and other clones once, few, many or no size at all.

-	TRBJ2-6	TRBV15	ATSRDWGQESGANVLT
-	TRBJ2-1	TRBV6-5	ASKNLAGGDEQF
-	TRBJ2-3	TRBV6-2/TRBV6-3	ASSYLPDLTGGQEDTQY
few	TRBJ2-1	TRBV7-2	ASSPDRANNEQF
-	TRBJ2-5	TRBV5-1	ASSHTPQRQGMETQY
once	TRBJ1-5	TRBV7-9	ASSSRDGLSQPQH
-	TRBJ2-2	TRBV18	ASSPAWPSSNTGELF
-	TRBJ2-6	TRBV11-2	ASSLPRAGANVLT
-	TRBJ1-6	TRBV3-1/TRBV3-2	ASSFSMGQDNSPLH
-	TRBJ2-5	TRBV3-1/TRBV3-2	AIHDRIRETQY
-	TRBJ2-3	TRBV7-8	ASSSRDYSTDTQY
-	TRBJ2-3	TRBV11-1	ASSSDRVRLDTQY
-	TRBJ1-1	TRBV18	ASSPRNSGTSNTEAF
-	TRBJ1-1	TRBV6-5	ATNGGGAGTEAF
-	TRBJ2-1	TRBV7-7	ASSLDLAGAHEQF
-	TRBJ1-2	TRBV30	AGQGARGYT
once	TRBJ1-4	TRBV7-9	ASSPSRGRHHEKLF
-	TRBJ1-5	TRBV6-6	ASSPTRPGQGVGQPQH
few	TRBJ1-5	TRBV10-2	ASSELGGVSSNQPQH
once	TRBJ1-5	TRBV19	ASSMQEAQPQH
-	TRBJ1-4	TRBV5-1	ASSKTGSSNEKLF
-	TRBJ2-5	TRBV19	ASSIRNTQETQY
-	TRBJ2-2	TRBV29-1	SGGTGDVGELF
-	TRBJ1-5	TRBV18	ASSPDRDQPQH
-	TRBJ2-7	TRBV7-2	ASSIDRAPLYEQY
-	TRBJ2-1	TRBV6-2/TRBV6-3	ASSYSSSLSSYNEQF
-	TRBJ2-2	TRBV27	ASSYWTGWDTGELF
-	TRBJ2-5	TRBV2	ASRAGGLAGGYQETQY
-	TRBJ2-7	TRBV4-1	ASSQSGAHEQY
-	TRBJ2-7	TRBV19	ASGQFLRHEQY
-	TRBJ1-4	TRBV28	ASRPGQGGEKLF
-	TRBJ2-7	TRBV4-3	ASSQDLAGYSYEQY
-	TRBJ2-7	TRBV4-2	ASSQGQGAEYEQY
medium-sized	TRBJ1-1	TRBV2	ASNWENEAF
few	TRBJ1-2	TRBV27	ASSLRPGQDGYT
-	TRBJ2-1	TRBV25-1	ASTLAGGRYGNEQF
-	TRBJ2-7	TRBV7-7	ASSLGTGISYEQY
-	TRBJ2-6	TRBV4-3	ASSRRLAVSGANVLT
-	TRBJ2-1	TRBV11-3	ASSFDRDNEQF
-	TRBJ2-7	TRBV5-6	ASSWLTGEVGYEQY
-	TRBJ2-1	TRBV29-1	SVEGDRINEQF
few	TRBJ1-2	TRBV7-9	ASSPLADYGYT
-	TRBJ2-7	TRBV6-6	ASSRPVSGGSYEQY
-	TRBJ2-5	TRBV7-2	ASNYQGQTQETQY
-	TRBJ1-1	TRBV5-6	ASSLDVQGFSEAF
-	TRBJ2-3	TRBV2	ASSDRLAGTDTQY
-	TRBJ1-1	TRBV6-5	ASSYRGGDTEAF
-	TRBJ2-4	TRBV7-2	ASSFQTLAKNIQY
-	TRBJ1-2	TRBV6-5	ASSPVVGVS
-	TRBJ1-2	TRBV11-2	ASSPSQTRGSYYGYT
-	TRBJ1-1	TRBV7-2	ASSLAGSGGGRDTEAF
-	TRBJ1-2	TRBV6-5	ASRPGDRAYGYT
-	TRBJ1-2	TRBV5-5	ASSPAWVGDGYT